This TCR beta chain was sequenced for a study of Graves' ophthalmopathy and Graves' hyperthyroidism. A few counts support this clonotype. This CDR3 comprises 17 residues. Germline V CDR1 and CDR2: MNHEY, SVGAGI. Trimming cost V 8 bases and J 0 bases, with 19 bases left between them. Amplification of the TCR beta CDR3 regions used RNA transcripts (as template). First-round RT-PCR relied on HTBI primers, and a second-round multiplex PCR came next. TCRdb re-derived calls from the multiplex PCR reads in MiXCR, one entry per CDR3 protein. The sample includes hundreds of thousands of distinct CDR3 sequences, under 50% of them seen just once.

The receptor was isolated from an adult man with Graves' ophthalmopathy. The source material was peripheral blood. The chain recombines TRBV6-5 with TRBJ1-4; D unresolved. CDR3 DNA sequence: TGTGCCAGCGCCTTCGGGCGCAGGCCAGCAACTAATGAAAAACTGTTTTTT. Translating gives CASAFGRRPATNEKLFF.